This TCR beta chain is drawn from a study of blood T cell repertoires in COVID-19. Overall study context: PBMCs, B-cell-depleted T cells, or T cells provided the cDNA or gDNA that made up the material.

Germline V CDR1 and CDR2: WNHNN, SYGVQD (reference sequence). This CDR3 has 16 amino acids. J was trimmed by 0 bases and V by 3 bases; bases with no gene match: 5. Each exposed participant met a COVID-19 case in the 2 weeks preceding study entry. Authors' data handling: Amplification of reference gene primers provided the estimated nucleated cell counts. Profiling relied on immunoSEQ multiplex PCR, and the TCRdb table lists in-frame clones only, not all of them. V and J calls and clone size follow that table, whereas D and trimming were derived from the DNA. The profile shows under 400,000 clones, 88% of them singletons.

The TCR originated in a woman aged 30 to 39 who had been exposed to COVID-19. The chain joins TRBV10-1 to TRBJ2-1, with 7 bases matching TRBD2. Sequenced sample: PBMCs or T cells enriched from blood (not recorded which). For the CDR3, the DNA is TGCGCCAGCAGTGAATGGCGGGAGAGCTCCTACAATGAGCAGTTCTTC. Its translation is CASSEWRESSYNEQFF.